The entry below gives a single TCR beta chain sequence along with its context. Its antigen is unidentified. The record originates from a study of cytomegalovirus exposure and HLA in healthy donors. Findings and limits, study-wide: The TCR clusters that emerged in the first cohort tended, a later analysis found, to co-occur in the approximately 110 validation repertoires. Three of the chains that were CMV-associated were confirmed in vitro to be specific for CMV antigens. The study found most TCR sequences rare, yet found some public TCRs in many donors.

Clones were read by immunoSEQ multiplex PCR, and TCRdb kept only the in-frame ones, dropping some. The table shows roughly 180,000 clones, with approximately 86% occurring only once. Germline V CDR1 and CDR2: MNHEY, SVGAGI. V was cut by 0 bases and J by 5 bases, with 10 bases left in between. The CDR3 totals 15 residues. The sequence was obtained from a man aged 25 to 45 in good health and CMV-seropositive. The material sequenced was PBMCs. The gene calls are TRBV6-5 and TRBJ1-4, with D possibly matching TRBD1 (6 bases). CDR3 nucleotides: TGTGCCAGCAGTTACTCCCGGACAGCAAATGAAAAACTGTTTTTT. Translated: CASSYSRTANEKLFF.